This T cell receptor beta chain was retrieved from a study of technical replicates of blood from several donors. Germline CDR1 GTSNPN, CDR2 SVGIG (reference sequence). The length of the CDR3 is 13 residues. V gave up 5 bases and J gave up 1 base; unmatched junction bases: 0. Here immunoSEQ multiplex PCR was the method, and the copy in TCRdb shows in-frame clones only, minus some. The sample yields some 13,000 clones, approximately 81% seen once. Sequences were obtained from PBMCs. The J gene is TRBJ2-2, the V gene TRBV30, with 8 bases matching TRBD1. The sequence was obtained from a human donor in good health. The CDR3 here is CAWGQGNTGELFF. Written as DNA, the CDR3 is TGTGCCTGGGGACAGGGGAACACCGGGGAGCTGTTTTTT.